Shown below are 10 T cell receptor beta chains from a single sample sequenced in a study of blood T cell repertoires in COVID-19. TCRdb's copy holds only in-frame clones and misses some; the assay was immunoSEQ multiplex PCR. The data show about 160,000 clones, approximately 85% seen once. Sequences were obtained from peripheral blood. These receptor sequences come from a man at least 80 years old with COVID-19, enrolled during active disease.

The chain couples TRBV5-1 to TRBJ2-7; TRBD2 matches 10 bases. Trimming cost V 3 bases and J 1 base; bases outside gene matches: 10. The CDR3 totals 17 residues. Germline CDR1 SGHRS, CDR2 YFSETQ. This chain's CDR3 is CASSSAGILAGSYEQYF. CDR3 in DNA: TGCGCCAGCAGCTCGGCGGGTATACTAGCGGGATCCTACGAGCAGTACTTC. The variable domain in full, with the rest retrieved from reference TRBV5-1 and TRBJ2-7, is KAGVTQTPRYLIKTRGQQVTLSCSPISGHRSVSWYQQTPGQGLQFLFEYFSETQRNKGNFPGRFSGRQFSNSRSEMNVSTLELGDSALYLCASSSAGILAGSYEQYFGPGTRLTVT.

The rearrangement joins TRBV5-1 to TRBJ1-6, with TRBD1 identical over 10 bases. The germline V gene has CDR1 SGHRS and CDR2 YFSETQ. The CDR3 sequence is 16 residues long. J lost 7 bases, V lost 4 bases, and 8 bases had no gene match. This CDR3 is CASSGGTGAPNSPLHF. In nucleotides, the CDR3 is TGCGCCAGCAGCGGGGGGACAGGGGCGCCCAATTCACCCCTCCACTTT.

This clone was observed a handful of times. This chain joins TRBV15 and TRBJ2-5; 8 nucleotides agree with TRBD1. The CDR3 runs to 16 residues. Trimming at V came to 3 bases and at J to 0 bases, leaving 6 bases not matched to a gene. The V gene's germline CDR1 is LNHNV and CDR2 YYDKDF (reference sequence). The CDR3, as DNA: TGTGCCACCAGCAGTCGACAGGGGTCCTACCAAGAGACCCAGTACTTC. Translating it yields CATSSRQGSYQETQYF.

Here the CDR3 reads CASSAMGNTIYF. The CDR3 DNA sequence: TGTGCCAGCAGCGCAATGGGAAACACCATATATTTT. The chain couples TRBV9 to TRBJ1-3; D is unresolved. The length of the CDR3 is 12 residues. The V end was cut by 3 bases, the J end by 4 bases, with 5 bases between. CDR1 SGDLS and CDR2 YYNGEE come from the germline V gene.

The chain carries TRBV6-5 and TRBJ1-6, with no clear D. This CDR3 comprises 14 residues. V lost 2 bases and J lost 10, with 12 bases in between. Germline CDR1 reads MNHEY; CDR2 reads SVGAGI. In DNA, the CDR3 is TGTGCCAGCAGTTACGGTCAGCGAAACTCACCCCTCCACTTT. This translates into CASSYGQRNSPLHF.

The chain recombines TRBV10-3 with TRBJ2-3; 7 nucleotides match TRBD2. V dropped 6 bases and J dropped 0; count of bases not matched to a gene: 6. Germline CDR1 ENHRY, CDR2 SYGVKD. CDR3 length: 15 residues. CDR3 in DNA: TGTGCCATCAGCGCGGGGGACGTCAGCACAGATACGCAGTATTTT. Residues: CAISAGDVSTDTQYF.

J is TRBJ2-5 and V is TRBV11-2; a possible D gene is TRBD1 (6 bases). The ends were cut back, 1 base at V and 5 bases at J, with 8 bases in the middle. The CDR3 spans 13 residues. CDR1 and CDR2 (germline): SGHAT, FQNNGV. CDR3 protein: CASSLGTGETQYF. The CDR3 DNA reads as TGTGCCAGCAGCTTAGGTACAGGGGAGACCCAGTACTTC.

The sample holds a few counts of this clone. The J gene is TRBJ1-1, the V gene TRBV4-3; the D gene is possibly TRBD1 (6 bases). V shed 3 bases and J shed 1 base, with 9 bases lying between them. Germline lookup yields CDR1 LGHNA and CDR2 YSLEER. The CDR3 runs 14 residues. CDR3 DNA sequence: TGCGCCAGCAGCCACTCGACAGGGAACACTGAAGCTTTCTTT. This sequence encodes CASSHSTGNTEAFF.

The chain links TRBV7-8 to TRBJ2-5; the match to TRBD1 covers 9 bases. This CDR3 has 15 amino acids. V was pared by 5 bases and J by 4 bases, with 8 bases of the junction left unmatched. The V gene's germline CDR1 is SGHVS and CDR2 FQNEAQ. CDR3 in DNA: TGTGCCAGCAGCAAAGGGACAGGGTTTTTAGAGACCCAGTACTTC. It is translated as CASSKGTGFLETQYF.

In its sample, this clone was seen once. The rearrangement uses TRBV2 and TRBJ1-3; possible D gene TRBD1, 5 bases. This CDR3 comprises 12 residues. Germline assignment: CDR1 SNHLY and CDR2 FYNNEI. Trimming removed 6 bases from V and 8 bases from J, with 11 bases in between. The CDR3 bases are TGTGCCAGCAGCCGACAGAGCGACACCATATATTTT. It is translated as CASSRQSDTIYF. The variable domain in full, with the rest retrieved from reference TRBV2 and TRBJ1-3, is EPEVTQTPSHQVTQMGQEVILRCVPISNHLYFYWYRQILGQKVEFLVSFYNNEISEKSEIFDDQFSVERPDGSNFTLKIRSTKLEDSAMYFCASSRQSDTIYFGEGSWLTVV.